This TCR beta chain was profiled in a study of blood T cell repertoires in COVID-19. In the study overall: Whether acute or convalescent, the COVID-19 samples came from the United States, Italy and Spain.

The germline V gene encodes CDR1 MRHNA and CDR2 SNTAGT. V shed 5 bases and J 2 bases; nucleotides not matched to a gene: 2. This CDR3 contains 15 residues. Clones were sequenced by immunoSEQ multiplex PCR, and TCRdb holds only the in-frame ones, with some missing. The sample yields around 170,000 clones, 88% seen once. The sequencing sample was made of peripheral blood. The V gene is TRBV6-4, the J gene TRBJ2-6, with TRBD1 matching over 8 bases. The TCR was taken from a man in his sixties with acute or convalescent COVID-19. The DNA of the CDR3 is TGTGCCAGCAGTCAGGACAGGGCTGGGGCCAACGTCCTGACTTTC. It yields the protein CASSQDRAGANVLTF.